This entry lists 17 T cell receptor beta chains sequenced from one sample in a study of OX40 agonist ivuxolimab in advanced cancers. The protocol was immunoSEQ multiplex PCR, while the TCRdb copy is restricted to in-frame clones and leaves out a portion. The sample gives about 69,000 clones, approximately 93% of which show up once; roughly 0.27% is in the top ten. Sequencing was performed on CD4+ or CD8+ T cells sorted from blood, taken in a trial of the OX40 agonist ivuxolimab. The receptors shown here come from an adult with an advanced solid tumor such as melanoma, head and neck, liver or kidney cancer.

The V gene is TRBV30, the J gene TRBJ1-1; no clear D. Germline lookup yields CDR1 GTSNPN and CDR2 SVGIG (reference sequence). V was cut by 4 bases and J by 1 base, with 4 bases left in between. The CDR3 spans 11 residues. The CDR3 DNA follows: TGTGCCTGGAAGAGGAACACTGAAGCTTTCTTT. Protein: CAWKRNTEAFF.

This chain uses TRBV5-4 with TRBJ1-1; D is unresolved. Per the germline V gene, CDR1 is SGHNT and CDR2 is YYREEE (reference sequence). This CDR3 has 13 residues. The V and J ends lost 0 bases and 2 bases respectively, with 5 bases between them. CDR3 residues: CASSLDANTEAFF. The CDR3 coding sequence is TGTGCCAGCAGCTTGGACGCTAACACTGAAGCTTTCTTT.

The chain has TRBV6-1 and TRBJ1-1, with 9 nucleotides matching TRBD1. The V segment lost 4 bases and the J segment 5 bases; nucleotides outside the gene matches: 8. Germline V gene lookup returns CDR1 MNHNS and CDR2 SASEGT. The CDR3 sequence is 15 residues long. The CDR3: CASSAPQGAGTEAFF. The CDR3 coding sequence is TGTGCCAGCAGTGCACCACAGGGGGCAGGAACTGAAGCTTTCTTT.

V gene TRBV27 combines with J gene TRBJ2-7; a possible D gene is TRBD1 (5 bases). This CDR3 has 13 residues. Trimming removed 4 bases from V and 3 bases from J, with 10 bases in between. Germline assignment: CDR1 MNHEY and CDR2 SMNVEV (reference sequence). CDR3 sequence: CASSSPGIYEQYF. The DNA of the CDR3 is TGTGCCAGCAGTTCACCAGGGATCTACGAGCAGTACTTC.

This CDR3 is CASSIGRQTSNQPQHF. For the CDR3, the DNA is TGTGCCAGTAGTATAGGGAGGCAGACTAGCAATCAGCCCCAGCATTTT. This chain connects TRBV19 to TRBJ1-5; no definite D call. V lost 1 base and J 0 bases, leaving 10 bases between the germline ends. The CDR3 totals 16 residues. Germline V gene data show CDR1 as LNHDA and CDR2 as SQIVND (reference sequence).

This clone appeared once. The rearrangement joins TRBV5-6 to TRBJ1-3; D is possibly TRBD1 (5 bases). Germline values: CDR1 SGHDT, CDR2 YYEEEE. The CDR3 contains 17 residues. The germline V and J ends were trimmed by 4 bases and 0 bases, with 17 bases remaining between them. The CDR3 DNA sequence: TGTGCCAGCAGCGTACCTCGGGCAGACAGCTCTGGAAACACCATATATTTT. Translating gives CASSVPRADSSGNTIYF.

J is TRBJ2-3 and V is TRBV5-1; TRBD2 is a possible D gene (5 bases). The V end was cut by 7 bases, the J end by 4 bases, with 13 bases between. Germline V gene sequence: CDR1 SGHRS, CDR2 YFSETQ. The CDR3 length is 13 residues. DNA for the CDR3: TGCGCCAGCGGAAGGACTGGAGCAGATACGCAGTATTTT. Protein product: CASGRTGADTQYF. The full variable domain, its missing parts supplied by reference TRBV5-1 and TRBJ2-3, is KAGVTQTPRYLIKTRGQQVTLSCSPISGHRSVSWYQQTPGQGLQFLFEYFSETQRNKGNFPGRFSGRQFSNSRSEMNVSTLELGDSALYLCASGRTGADTQYFGPGTRLTVL.

This clone has only one observation. The chain links TRBV9 to TRBJ1-2, with 7 bases matching TRBD1. This CDR3 region has 15 residues. Germline CDR1 and CDR2: SGDLS and YYNGEE. Trimming removed 4 bases from V and 5 bases from J; junction bases left unmatched: 11. DNA of the CDR3: TGTGCCAGCAGCCCTACAGGGGTCGAAAAGTATGGCTACACCTTC. Protein sequence: CASSPTGVEKYGYTF.

This sequence joins TRBV25-1 and TRBJ2-7; 9 bases agree with TRBD1. The junction had 3 bases not matched to a gene; V was cut back by 5 bases and J by 4 bases. In germline, CDR1 is MGHDK, CDR2 SYGVNS. This CDR3 has 13 amino acids. The CDR3 spells CASSRDREYEQYF. The DNA for the CDR3 is TGTGCCAGCAGTAGGGACAGGGAATACGAGCAGTACTTC.

The V call is TRBV2, the J call TRBJ2-5; the D is unclear. The length of the CDR3 is 11 residues. V was trimmed by 7 bases and J by 1 base, leaving 4 bases between them. Germline CDR1 reads SNHLY; CDR2 reads FYNNEI. The CDR3 DNA reads TGTGCCAGCACGATCCAAGAGACCCAGTACTTC. Protein product: CASTIQETQYF.

This chain connects TRBV29-1 to TRBJ2-5, with D perhaps matching TRBD1 (5 bases). This CDR3 is built from 12 residues. Germline V CDR1 and CDR2: SQVTM, ANQGSEA. V dropped 6 bases and J dropped 5 bases, with 13 bases sitting between them. CDR3 region: CSVVRGVETQYF. The CDR3 DNA reads TGCAGCGTCGTAAGGGGTGTTGAGACCCAGTACTTC.

The chain combines TRBV7-3 with TRBJ2-1; 7 bases agree with TRBD1. V gave up 5 bases and J gave up 5 bases; unmatched junction bases: 12. CDR3 size: 16 residues. The germline gives CDR1 SGHTA, CDR2 FQGTGA. The DNA of the CDR3 is TGTGCCAGCAGCCCTGAGAGCCGGACAGGTCACAATGAGCAGTTCTTC. Residues: CASSPESRTGHNEQFF.

This clone has only one observation. The chain joins TRBV12-5 to TRBJ2-2; D is uncertain. Trimming shortened V by 1 base and J by 6 bases, and 3 bases separated the two germline ends. The CDR3 is 12 amino acids. Germline values: CDR1 LGHNT, CDR2 FRNRAP. CDR3 bases: TGTGCTAGTGGTTTGGGAGCCGGGGAGCTGTTTTTT. Translation: CASGLGAGELFF.

The J gene is TRBJ2-4, the V gene TRBV15, with a tentative D call TRBD1 (6 bases). V shed 0 bases and J shed 0 bases, with 12 bases lying between them. Per germline, CDR1 LNHNV and CDR2 YYDKDF (reference sequence). This CDR3 is 17 amino acids long. The CDR3 region has the DNA TGTGCCACCAGCAGAGAGCTACAGGGAACAGCCAAAAACATTCAGTACTTC. Amino acid sequence: CATSRELQGTAKNIQYF.

The V and J genes are TRBV6-1 and TRBJ1-2; D uncertain. Trimming shortened V by 6 bases and J by 5 bases, and 7 bases separated the two germline ends. The germline gives CDR1 MNHNS, CDR2 SASEGT. The CDR3 contains 11 residues. CDR3: CASRTLYGYTF. The CDR3 DNA is TGTGCCAGCAGGACCTTATATGGCTACACCTTC.

The CDR3 protein is CASGLLDRTNYGYTF. The DNA for the CDR3 is TGTGCTAGTGGTCTACTGGACAGAACTAACTATGGCTACACCTTC. J is TRBJ1-2 and V is TRBV12-5, with D perhaps matching TRBD1 (6 bases). CDR1 is LGHNT, CDR2 FRNRAP, per germline. The CDR3 runs 15 residues. V lost 5 bases and J 0 bases, leaving 13 bases between the germline ends.

V is TRBV19 and J is TRBJ2-2, with D uncertain. The CDR3 has 17 residues. CDR1 and CDR2 (germline): LNHDA, SQIVND (reference sequence). Trimming cost V 6 bases and J 0 bases, with 17 bases left between them. CDR3 DNA sequence: TGTGCCAGTAGCCGACTCGGCGCGGCGCCGAACACCGGGGAGCTGTTTTTT. Translation gives CASSRLGAAPNTGELFF.